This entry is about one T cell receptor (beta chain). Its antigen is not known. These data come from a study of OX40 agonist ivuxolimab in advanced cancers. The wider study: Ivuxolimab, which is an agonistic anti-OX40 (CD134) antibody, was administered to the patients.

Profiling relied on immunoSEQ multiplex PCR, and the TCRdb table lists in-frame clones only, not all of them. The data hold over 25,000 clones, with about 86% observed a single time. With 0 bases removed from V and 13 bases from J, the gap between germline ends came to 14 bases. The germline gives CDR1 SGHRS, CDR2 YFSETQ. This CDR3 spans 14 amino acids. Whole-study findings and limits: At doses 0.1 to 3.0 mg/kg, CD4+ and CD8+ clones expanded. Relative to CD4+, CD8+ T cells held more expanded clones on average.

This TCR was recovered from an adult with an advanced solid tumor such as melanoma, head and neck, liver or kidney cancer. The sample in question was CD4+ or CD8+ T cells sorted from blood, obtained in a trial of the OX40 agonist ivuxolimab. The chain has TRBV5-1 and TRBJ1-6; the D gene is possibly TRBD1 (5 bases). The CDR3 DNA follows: TGCGCCAGCAGCTTGGCCGGGGGATTTGCTCCCCTCCACTTT. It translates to CASSLAGGFAPLHF.